This record looks at one T cell receptor (beta chain) sequence and its context. Trimming pared 4 bases from V and 9 bases from J, leaving 20 bases between. Germline CDR1 reads KGHDR; CDR2 reads SFDVKD. This CDR3 comprises 15 residues. Some clones are missing from TCRdb's copy, which holds only in-frame ones; the method was immunoSEQ multiplex PCR. The sample shows about 140,000 clones, about nine tenths of them seen only once. This record belongs to a study of blood T cell repertoires in COVID-19. The V and J genes are TRBV24-1 and TRBJ2-5; D is possibly TRBD1 (6 bases). Sequenced input: peripheral blood. This TCR was sampled from a human donor with COVID-19, enrolled during active disease. The donor label of this sample is uncertain. CDR3 sequence reads: CATSESRDTVRAQYF. The CDR3 nucleotides read TGTGCCACCAGTGAGAGCCGGGACACAGTTCGGGCCCAGTACTTC.